This TCR beta chain was documented in a study of T cells in Graves' hyperthyroidism and ophthalmopathy (dated by TCRdb to between 2019 and 2020). Notes on the research overall: Peripheral blood was sampled at the time of initial diagnosis, prior to any treatment. To identify TCR V-J signatures that set the groups apart, the researchers used a discovery cohort of approximately 98 patients, made up of 43 with Graves' ophthalmopathy and 57 with stable Graves' hyperthyroidism. Prospective prediction of ophthalmopathy was tested in an independent validation cohort of 18 hyperthyroidism patients and 15 to 17 patients who later progressed to ophthalmopathy. The 75 to 100 discovery patients were divided at random into training and test sets in a 7:3 ratio. In more than 5 Graves' hyperthyroidism patients, the study also compared T-cell repertoires from thyroid tissue with T-cell repertoires from blood. Following sampling, methimazole starting at 30 mg daily was given to hyperthyroidism patients, and high-dose intravenous methylprednisolone was given to ophthalmopathy patients. The paper reports TCR Vbeta CDR3 sequencing of more than 120 peripheral blood samples: around 41 ophthalmopathy, under 85 hyperthyroidism and some 17 progressor patients. Summary of the overall study and its limitations: Most expanded thyroid clonotypes (frequency above 0.001) were also detected in blood, a finding suggesting that blood repertoires may reflect thyroid immune responses. In validation, the model predicted progression to ophthalmopathy a median of around 6.5 months before onset, with approximately 70% sensitivity and around 76% specificity. A 13 V-J signature model separated ophthalmopathy from stable hyperthyroidism, with 87.88% sensitivity and about 81% specificity in cross-validation and 80%/75% in testing. No statistical method was used to set the sample size in advance, and investigators knew the group allocation.

The hyperthyroidism patients were between 18 and 65 years old and newly diagnosed, with a disease duration of less than 2 months. Patients with uncontrolled infections, other autoimmune diseases, pregnancy or lactation were excluded. Diagnoses were based on clinical symptoms, serum thyroxine and TRAb, thyroid ultrasound and orbital computed tomography. Blood from progressor patients was collected at the time of first diagnosis with hyperthyroidism, before any ophthalmopathy symptoms had appeared. Ficoll-Paque density gradient centrifugation was used to isolate PBMCs from 9.5 to 10 ml of fresh peripheral blood. Progressor patients were first diagnosed with Graves' hyperthyroidism and then developed ophthalmopathy during follow-up. Total RNA was extracted with Trizol reagent, and quality was checked on an Agilent 2100 Bioanalyzer. The TCR beta CDR3 regions were amplified from RNA transcripts. A first-round RT-PCR of the TCR CDR3 used the HTBI primer set with the Qiagen OneStep RT-PCR kit. The libraries were constructed in a second round of multiplex PCR and then size-selected and purified. Paired-end sequencing of the libraries was performed with 100 bp reads on an Illumina HiSeq2000. The study's processing was this. SOAPnuke was used to process the raw data, removing reads that contained adapters or uncalled bases, had a mean Phred below 15, or lacked an exact match to the constant primer or identifier. COPE v1.2.5 was used to merge the high-quality paired reads, and each unique nucleotide sequence was defined as a clonotype. MiTCR v1.1 was used to align the clonotypes against IMGT TRBV, TRBD and TRBJ reference segments. Only V-J combinations with frequency above 0.0001, covering 99% to 99.2% of repertoires, were analysed. The TCS score was defined as the ratio of F50 (clonal expansion) to E x V (chaos), calculated using BLOSUM62-based TCRdist between CDR3 peptides within each V-J. Welch's t-statistics and random forest reduced around 520 V-J features to roughly 13, which were used in a naive Bayes classifier (R e1071). The public reads were reanalyzed by TCRdb: fastp trimming at Q25, MiXCR alignment, in-frame beta chains only. Each CDR3 protein gets just one entry, which takes the most common genes and DNA from the rows behind it. TCRdb assigned the V and J calls; the authors' analysis was not used. This sample gives fewer than 900,000 distinct CDR3 sequences in total; over 15% of them show up just once. The ten largest make up 16% of the sample.

Its CDR3 holds 14 amino acids, cysteine through phenylalanine. Just CDR3 DNA is preserved here, 42 bases in frame from base 1. V ends up 5 bases short and J 4 bases short, with an unmatched junction base count of 5. The germline V gene supplies CDR1 MNHNS and CDR2 SASEGT. Only a few counts were recorded for this clonotype. The antigen this receptor binds is unknown. No qualities accompany the bases; no much larger clone lies one base away. The sequenced sample consisted of blood. This sequence uses TRBV6-1 and TRBJ1-5, and 7 bases in between align with TRBD1. This TCR derives from a woman aged 45 to 65 with Graves' hyperthyroidism that later progressed to Graves' ophthalmopathy. CDR3 reads: CASSTTGINQPQHF. The bases read TGTGCCAGCAGTACGACAGGGATAAATCAGCCCCAGCATTTT.